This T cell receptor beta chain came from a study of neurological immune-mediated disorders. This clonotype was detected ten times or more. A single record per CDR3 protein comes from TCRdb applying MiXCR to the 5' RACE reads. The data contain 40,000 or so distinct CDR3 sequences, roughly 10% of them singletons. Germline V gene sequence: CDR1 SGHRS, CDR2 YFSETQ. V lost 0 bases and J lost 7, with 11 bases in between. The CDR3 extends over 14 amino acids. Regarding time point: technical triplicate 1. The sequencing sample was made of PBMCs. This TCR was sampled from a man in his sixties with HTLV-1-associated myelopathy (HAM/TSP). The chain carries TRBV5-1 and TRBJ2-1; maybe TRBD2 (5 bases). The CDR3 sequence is CASSLGGSENEQFF. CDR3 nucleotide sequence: TGCGCCAGCAGCTTGGGAGGGAGTGAGAATGAGCAGTTCTTC.